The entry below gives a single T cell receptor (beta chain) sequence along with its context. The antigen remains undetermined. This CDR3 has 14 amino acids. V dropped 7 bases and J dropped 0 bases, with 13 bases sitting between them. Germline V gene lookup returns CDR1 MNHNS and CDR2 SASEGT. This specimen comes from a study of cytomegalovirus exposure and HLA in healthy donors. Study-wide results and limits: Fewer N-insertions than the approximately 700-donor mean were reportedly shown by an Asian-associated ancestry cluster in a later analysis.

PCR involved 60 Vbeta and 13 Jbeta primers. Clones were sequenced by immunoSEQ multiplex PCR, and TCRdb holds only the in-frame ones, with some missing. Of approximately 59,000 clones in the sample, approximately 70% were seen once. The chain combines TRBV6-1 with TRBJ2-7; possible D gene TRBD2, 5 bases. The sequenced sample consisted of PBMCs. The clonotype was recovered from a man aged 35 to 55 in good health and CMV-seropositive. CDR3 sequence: CASNRDGVSYEQYF. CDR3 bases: TGTGCCAGCAACCGCGACGGGGTCTCCTACGAGCAGTACTTC.